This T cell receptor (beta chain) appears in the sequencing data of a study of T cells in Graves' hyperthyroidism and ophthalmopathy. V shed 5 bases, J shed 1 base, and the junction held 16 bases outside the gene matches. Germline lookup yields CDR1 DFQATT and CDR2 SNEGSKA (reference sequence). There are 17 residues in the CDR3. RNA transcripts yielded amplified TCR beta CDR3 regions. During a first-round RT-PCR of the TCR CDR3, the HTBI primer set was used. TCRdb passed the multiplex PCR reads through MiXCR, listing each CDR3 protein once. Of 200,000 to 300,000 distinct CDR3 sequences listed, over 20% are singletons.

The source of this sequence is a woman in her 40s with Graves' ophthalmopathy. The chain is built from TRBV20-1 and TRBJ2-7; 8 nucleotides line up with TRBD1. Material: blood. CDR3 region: CSAEKITGTGGSYEQYF. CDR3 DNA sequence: TGCAGTGCTGAAAAGATAACCGGGACAGGAGGTTCCTACGAGCAGTACTTC.